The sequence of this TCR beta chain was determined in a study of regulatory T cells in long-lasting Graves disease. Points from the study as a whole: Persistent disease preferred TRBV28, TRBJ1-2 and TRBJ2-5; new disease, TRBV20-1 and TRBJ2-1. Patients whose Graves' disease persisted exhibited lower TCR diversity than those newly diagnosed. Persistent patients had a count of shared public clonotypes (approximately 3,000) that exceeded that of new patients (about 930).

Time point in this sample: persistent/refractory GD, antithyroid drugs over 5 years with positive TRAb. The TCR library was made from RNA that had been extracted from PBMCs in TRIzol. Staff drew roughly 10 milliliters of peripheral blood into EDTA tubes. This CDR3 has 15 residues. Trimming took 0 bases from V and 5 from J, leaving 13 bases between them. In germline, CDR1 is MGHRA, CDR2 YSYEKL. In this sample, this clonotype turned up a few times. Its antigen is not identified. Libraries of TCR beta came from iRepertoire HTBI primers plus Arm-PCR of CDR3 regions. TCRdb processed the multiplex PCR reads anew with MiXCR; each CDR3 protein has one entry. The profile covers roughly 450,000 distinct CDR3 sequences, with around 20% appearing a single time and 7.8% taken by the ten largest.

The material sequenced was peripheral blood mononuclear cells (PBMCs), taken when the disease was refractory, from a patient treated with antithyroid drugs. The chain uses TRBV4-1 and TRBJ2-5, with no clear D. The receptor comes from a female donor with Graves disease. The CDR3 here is CASSQEGYAGETQYF. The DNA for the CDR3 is TGCGCCAGCAGCCAAGAAGGGTACGCTGGGGAGACCCAGTACTTC.